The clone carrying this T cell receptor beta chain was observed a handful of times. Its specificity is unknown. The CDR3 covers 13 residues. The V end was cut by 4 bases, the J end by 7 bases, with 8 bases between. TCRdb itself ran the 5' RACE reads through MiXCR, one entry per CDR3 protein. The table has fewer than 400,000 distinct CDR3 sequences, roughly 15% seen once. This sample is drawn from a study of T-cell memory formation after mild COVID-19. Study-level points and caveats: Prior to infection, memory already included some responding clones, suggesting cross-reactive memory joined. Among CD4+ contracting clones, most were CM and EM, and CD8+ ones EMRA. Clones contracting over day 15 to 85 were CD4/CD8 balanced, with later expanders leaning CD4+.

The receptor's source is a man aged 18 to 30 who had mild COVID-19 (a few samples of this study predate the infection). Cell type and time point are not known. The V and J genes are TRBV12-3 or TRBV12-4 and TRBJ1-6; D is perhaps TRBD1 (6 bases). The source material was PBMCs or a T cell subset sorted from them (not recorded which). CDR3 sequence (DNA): TGTGCCAGCAGTTGGCAGGGGAATTCACCCCTCCACTTT. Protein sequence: CASSWQGNSPLHF.